The 17 T cell receptor beta chains presented below share a single source sample, sequenced in a study of T cells in Graves' hyperthyroidism and ophthalmopathy. Amplification of TCR beta CDR3 regions used RNA as the template. An initial round of RT-PCR targeting the TCR CDR3 relied on the HTBI primer set. TCRdb redid the calling of the multiplex PCR reads with MiXCR, one entry per CDR3 protein. The sample records fewer than 400,000 distinct CDR3 sequences, 15% to 17% being singletons. Sequenced material: blood. These receptors all come from a woman in her late teens or twenties with Graves' hyperthyroidism that later progressed to Graves' ophthalmopathy.

The V gene is TRBV18, the J gene TRBJ2-7, with 7 bases matching TRBD2. With 6 bases clipped from V and 7 bases from J, the junction kept 15 bases outside the gene matches. Looked up from germline, CDR1 is KGHSH and CDR2 is LQKENI. The CDR3 covers 15 residues. CDR3 DNA sequence: TGTGCCAGCTCCCCTATCCGGGACTCCGGGGGGGAGCAGTACTTC. This codes for CASSPIRDSGGEQYF.

The rearrangement uses TRBV2 and TRBJ2-1; D might be TRBD1 (5 bases). The length of the CDR3 is 16 residues. Trimming cost V 3 bases and J 1 base, with 13 bases left between them. Germline CDR1 reads SNHLY; CDR2 reads FYNNEI. The CDR3 DNA reads TGTGCCAGCAGTGAGGGGCCGGGCCCATCCTACAATGAGCAGTTCTTC. Translating gives CASSEGPGPSYNEQFF.

The table lists this clonotype with many counts. The rearrangement links TRBV19 to TRBJ1-5; the D is unclear. V was clipped by 2 bases and J by 5 bases, with 10 bases between them. Germline values: CDR1 LNHDA, CDR2 SQIVND (reference sequence). The CDR3 has 14 residues. The CDR3 DNA reads as TGTGCCAGTAGTATACCGGGAAATCATCAGCCCCAGCATTTT. Translation: CASSIPGNHQPQHF.

This clonotype was observed a handful of times. This sequence joins TRBV28 and TRBJ2-7; 7 nucleotides align to TRBD2. Losses at the gene ends were 4 bases for V and 2 bases for J; bases not matched to a gene: 2. The germline CDR1 and CDR2 sequences are MDHEN and SYDVKM. CDR3 length: 13 residues. This CDR3 is CASSWGLPYEQYF. The CDR3 DNA sequence: TGTGCCAGCAGTTGGGGACTACCCTACGAGCAGTACTTC.

This clonotype was seen many times. CDR3 bases: TGTGCCAGCAGTTTAACCTGGCAACAGGGGGCGTTTTACTATGGCTACACCTTC. Translated, it gives CASSLTWQQGAFYYGYTF. The chain employs TRBV27 and TRBJ1-2, with 9 bases aligning to TRBD1. The germline CDR1 and CDR2 sequences are MNHEY and SMNVEV (reference sequence). With V trimmed by 2 bases and J by 3 bases, 13 bases remained unmatched. The CDR3 contains 18 residues.

V gene TRBV24-1 combines with J gene TRBJ2-3, with 7 bases lining up with TRBD2. J gave up 5 bases and V 4 bases, and 8 bases lay outside the gene matches. The germline CDR1 and CDR2 sequences are KGHDR and SFDVKD. The CDR3 is made up of 15 amino acids. The CDR3 loop reads CATSEWVAGEDTQYF. CDR3 DNA sequence: TGTGCCACCAGTGAATGGGTCGCGGGAGAAGATACGCAGTATTTT.

This clonotype was detected ten times or more. The rearrangement links TRBV28 to TRBJ2-7, with 7 bases that match TRBD2. Germline V gene data show CDR1 as MDHEN and CDR2 as SYDVKM. The CDR3 is 15 amino acids. V shed 5 bases, J shed 0 bases, and the junction held 7 bases outside the gene matches. The CDR3 sequence: CASSPPSGNSYEQYF. The CDR3 nucleotides read TGTGCCAGCAGTCCACCAAGCGGGAACTCCTACGAGCAGTACTTC. Full variable domain (rest looked up from reference TRBV28 and TRBJ2-7): DVKVTQSSRYLVKRTGEKVFLECVQDMDHENMFWYRQDPGLGLRLIYFSYDVKMKEKGDIPEGYSVSREKKERFSLILESASTNQTSMYLCASSPPSGNSYEQYFGPGTRLTVT.

A few counts support this clonotype. This chain joins TRBV19 and TRBJ2-1; D call uncertain. CDR1 is LNHDA and CDR2 is SQIVND in the germline V gene (reference sequence). The CDR3 is made up of 14 amino acids. Trimming shortened V by 6 bases and J by 7 bases, and 16 bases separated the two germline ends. The CDR3 region is CASRWHSGRNEQFF. The CDR3 DNA follows: TGTGCCAGTAGATGGCACAGTGGTAGGAATGAGCAGTTCTTC. The variable domain in full, with the rest retrieved from reference TRBV19 and TRBJ2-1, is DGGITQSPKYLFRKEGQNVTLSCEQNLNHDAMYWYRQDPGQGLRLIYYSQIVNDFQKGDIAEGYSVSREKKESFPLTVTSAQKNPTAFYLCASRWHSGRNEQFFGPGTRLTVL.

This clonotype was seen ten or more times. The chain uses TRBV2 and TRBJ2-3, with a possible D match to TRBD1 (5 bases). CDR1 is SNHLY, CDR2 FYNNEI, per germline. The CDR3 is 13 residues long. V gave up 1 base and J gave up 5 bases, with 7 bases separating them. Written as DNA, the CDR3 is TGTGCCAGCAGTGAAGTGGGGCTAGATACGCAGTATTTT. Translation gives CASSEVGLDTQYF.

The sample holds many counts of this clonotype. This chain uses TRBV6-1 with TRBJ1-2; no firm D call. There are 14 residues in the CDR3. The V gene's germline CDR1 is MNHNS and CDR2 SASEGT. V was clipped by 2 bases and J by 4 bases, with 11 bases between them. The CDR3 is CASSEQGWGYGYTF. CDR3 in DNA: TGTGCCAGCAGTGAACAAGGATGGGGCTATGGCTACACCTTC.

This rearrangement joins TRBV19 to TRBJ1-2; 8 nucleotides match TRBD1. V shed 5 bases and J 4 bases; nucleotides not matched to a gene: 9. Germline V gene data show CDR1 as LNHDA and CDR2 as SQIVND (reference sequence). This CDR3 region has 15 residues. CDR3 protein: CASSPGTGASYGYTF. For the CDR3, the DNA is TGTGCCAGTAGTCCAGGGACAGGCGCCTCCTATGGCTACACCTTC.

This clonotype was seen repeatedly, ten times or more. The J gene is TRBJ2-7, the V gene TRBV5-1; D is uncertain. Germline values: CDR1 SGHRS, CDR2 YFSETQ. The CDR3 consists of 14 residues. Trimming shortened V by 1 base and J by 6 bases, and 14 bases separated the two germline ends. The CDR3 bases are TGCGCCAGCAGCTTGAAAGGCGGATTGGTCGAGCAGTACTTC. Translated: CASSLKGGLVEQYF.

The chain combines TRBV5-5 with TRBJ2-2, with D perhaps matching TRBD2 (5 bases). The CDR3 totals 15 residues. Trimming removed 2 bases at V and 5 bases at J, with 13 bases between. CDR1 and CDR2 (germline): SGHKS, YYEKEE (reference sequence). CDR3 in amino acids: CASSFPLRGTGELFF. CDR3 nucleotide sequence: TGTGCCAGCAGCTTCCCTTTAAGAGGGACCGGGGAGCTGTTTTTT.

This clonotype was seen more than once but under ten times. A much larger clone lies one base from this, so it may be a read error. J is TRBJ1-5 and V is TRBV11-2, with D uncertain. From germline, CDR1 is SGHAT and CDR2 FQNNGV. The CDR3 is 13 residues long. Trimming took off 4 bases at V and 5 bases at J, with 9 bases between the two ends. In DNA, the CDR3 is TGTGCCAGCAGCTCAGTACCCGATCAGCCCCAGCATTTT. It codes for CASSSVPDQPQHF.

This clonotype showed up many times. The rearrangement uses TRBV28 and TRBJ2-5; D is perhaps TRBD1 (5 bases). This CDR3 region has 13 residues. Trimming shortened V by 3 bases and J by 5 bases, and 10 bases separated the two germline ends. Germline assignment: CDR1 MDHEN and CDR2 SYDVKM. The chain's CDR3 is CASSFRVQETQYF. The CDR3 nucleotides read TGTGCCAGCAGTTTCAGGGTTCAGGAGACCCAGTACTTC. Full variable domain (outside the CDR3, taken from reference TRBV28 and TRBJ2-5): DVKVTQSSRYLVKRTGEKVFLECVQDMDHENMFWYRQDPGLGLRLIYFSYDVKMKEKGDIPEGYSVSREKKERFSLILESASTNQTSMYLCASSFRVQETQYFGPGTRLLVL.

There are many counts of this clonotype. The chain has TRBV2 and TRBJ2-7, with 7 positions matching TRBD1. V trimming: 4 bases; J trimming: 2 bases; junction bases outside the gene matches: 5. Germline loops: CDR1 SNHLY, CDR2 FYNNEI. CDR3 length: 14 residues. The CDR3 DNA reads TGTGCCAGCAGTGTGTCAGGGGGTGCCTACGAGCAGTACTTC. Protein sequence: CASSVSGGAYEQYF. Complete variable domain (other parts from reference TRBV2 and TRBJ2-7): EPEVTQTPSHQVTQMGQEVILRCVPISNHLYFYWYRQILGQKVEFLVSFYNNEISEKSEIFDDQFSVERPDGSNFTLKIRSTKLEDSAMYFCASSVSGGAYEQYFGPGTRLTVT.

Ten or more counts support this clonotype. The chain links TRBV28 to TRBJ2-3; D could derive from TRBD1 or TRBD2 (5 bases each). The CDR3 consists of 20 residues. Trimming shortened V by 6 bases and J by 2 bases, and 30 bases separated the two germline ends. CDR1 and CDR2 (germline): MDHEN, SYDVKM. CDR3 region: CASSYPGAVASPPNTDTQYF. CDR3 sequence (DNA): TGTGCCAGCAGCTACCCCGGGGCAGTAGCTTCACCTCCCAACACAGATACGCAGTATTTT.